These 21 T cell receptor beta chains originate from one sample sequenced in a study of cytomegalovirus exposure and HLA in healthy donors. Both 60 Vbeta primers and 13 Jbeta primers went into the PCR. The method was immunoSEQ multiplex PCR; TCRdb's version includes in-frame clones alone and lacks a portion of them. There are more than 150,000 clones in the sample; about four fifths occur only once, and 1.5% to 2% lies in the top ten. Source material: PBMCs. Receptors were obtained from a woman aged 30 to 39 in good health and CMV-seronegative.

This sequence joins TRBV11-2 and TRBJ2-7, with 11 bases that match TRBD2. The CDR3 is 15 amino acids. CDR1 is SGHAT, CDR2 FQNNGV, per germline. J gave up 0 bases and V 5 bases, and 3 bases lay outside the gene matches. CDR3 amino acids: CASSRLAGGSYEQYF. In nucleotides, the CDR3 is TGTGCCAGCAGCAGGCTAGCGGGGGGCTCCTACGAGCAGTACTTC.

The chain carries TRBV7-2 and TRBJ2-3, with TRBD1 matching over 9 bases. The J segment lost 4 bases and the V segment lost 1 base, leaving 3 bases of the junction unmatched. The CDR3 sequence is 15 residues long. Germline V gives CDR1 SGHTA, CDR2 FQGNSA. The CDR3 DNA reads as TGTGCCAGCAGCTTAGTCACAGGGGGCTCAGATACGCAGTATTTT. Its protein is CASSLVTGGSDTQYF.

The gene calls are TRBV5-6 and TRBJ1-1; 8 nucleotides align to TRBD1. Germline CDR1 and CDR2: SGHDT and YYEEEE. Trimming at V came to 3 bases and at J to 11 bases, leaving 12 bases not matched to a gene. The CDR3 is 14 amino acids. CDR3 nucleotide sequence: TGTGCCAGCAGCTGGGATTCACAGGGGGGTGGCGCTTTCTTT. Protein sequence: CASSWDSQGGGAFF.

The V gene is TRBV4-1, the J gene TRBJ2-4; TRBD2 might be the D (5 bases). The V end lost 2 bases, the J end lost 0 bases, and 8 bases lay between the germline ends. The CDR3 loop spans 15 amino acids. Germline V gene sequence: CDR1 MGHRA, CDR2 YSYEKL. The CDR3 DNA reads TGCGCCAGCAGCCAACGGGGAGTAGCCAAAAACATTCAGTACTTC. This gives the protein CASSQRGVAKNIQYF.

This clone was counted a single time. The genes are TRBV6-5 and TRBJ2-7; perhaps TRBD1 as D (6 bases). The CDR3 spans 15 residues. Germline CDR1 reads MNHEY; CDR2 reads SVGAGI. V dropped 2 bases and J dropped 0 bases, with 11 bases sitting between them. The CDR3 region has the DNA TGTGCCAGCAGTTACGACAGGCAGAGCTCCTACGAGCAGTACTTC. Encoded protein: CASSYDRQSSYEQYF.

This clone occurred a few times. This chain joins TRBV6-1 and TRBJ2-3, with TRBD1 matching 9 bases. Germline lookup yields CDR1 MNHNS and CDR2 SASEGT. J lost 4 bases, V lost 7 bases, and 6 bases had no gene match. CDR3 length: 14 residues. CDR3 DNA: TGTGCCAGCATACAGGACAGGGGTTCAGATACGCAGTATTTT. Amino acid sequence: CASIQDRGSDTQYF.

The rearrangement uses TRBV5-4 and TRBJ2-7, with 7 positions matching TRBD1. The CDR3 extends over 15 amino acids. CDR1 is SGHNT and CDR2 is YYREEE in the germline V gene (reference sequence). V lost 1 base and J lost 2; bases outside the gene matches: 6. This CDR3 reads CASSLQQGIAYEQYF. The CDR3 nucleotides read TGTGCCAGCAGCTTGCAACAGGGGATTGCCTACGAGCAGTACTTC.

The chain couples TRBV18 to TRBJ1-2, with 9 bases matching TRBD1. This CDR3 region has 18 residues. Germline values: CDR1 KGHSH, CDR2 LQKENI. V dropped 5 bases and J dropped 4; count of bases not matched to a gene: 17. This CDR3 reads CASSSIFNPGQGRYGYTF. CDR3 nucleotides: TGTGCCAGCTCATCGATCTTTAATCCGGGACAGGGACGCTATGGCTACACCTTC.

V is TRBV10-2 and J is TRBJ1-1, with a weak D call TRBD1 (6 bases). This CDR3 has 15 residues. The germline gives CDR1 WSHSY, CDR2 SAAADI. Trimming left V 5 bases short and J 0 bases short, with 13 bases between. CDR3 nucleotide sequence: TGCGCCAGCAGTCCTAAACAGGGAATGAACACTGAAGCTTTCTTT. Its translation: CASSPKQGMNTEAFF.

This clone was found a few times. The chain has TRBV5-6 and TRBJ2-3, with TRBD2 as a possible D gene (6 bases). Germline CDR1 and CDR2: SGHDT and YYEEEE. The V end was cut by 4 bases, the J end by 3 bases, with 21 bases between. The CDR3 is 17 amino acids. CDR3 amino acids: CASSPISRREQTDTQYF. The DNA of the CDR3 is TGTGCCAGCAGCCCCATTAGCCGACGGGAGCAAACAGATACGCAGTATTTT.

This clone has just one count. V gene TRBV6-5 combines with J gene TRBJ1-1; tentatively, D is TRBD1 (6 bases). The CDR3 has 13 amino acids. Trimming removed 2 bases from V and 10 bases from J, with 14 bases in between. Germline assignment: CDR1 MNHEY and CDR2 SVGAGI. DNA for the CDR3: TGTGCCAGCAGTTACAAGGGGGGGCTTTCAGCTTTCTTT. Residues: CASSYKGGLSAFF.

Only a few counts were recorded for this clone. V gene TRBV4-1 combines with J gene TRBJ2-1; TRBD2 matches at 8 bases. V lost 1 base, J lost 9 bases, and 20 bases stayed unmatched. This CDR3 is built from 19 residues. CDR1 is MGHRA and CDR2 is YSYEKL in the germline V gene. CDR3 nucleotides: TGCGCCAGCAGCCAAGCCAGCATTCATGGCGGGGGGTCCCGGGGTGAGCAGTTCTTC. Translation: CASSQASIHGGGSRGEQFF.

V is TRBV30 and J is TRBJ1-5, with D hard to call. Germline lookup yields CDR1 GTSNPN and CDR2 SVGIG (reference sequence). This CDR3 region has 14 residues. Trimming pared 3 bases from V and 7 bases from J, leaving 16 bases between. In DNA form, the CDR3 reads TGTGCCTGGAGAGGGCCCTCTCGCGGGCAGCCCCAGCATTTT. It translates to CAWRGPSRGQPQHF. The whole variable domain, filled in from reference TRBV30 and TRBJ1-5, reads SQTIHQWPATLVQPVGSPLSLECTVEGTSNPNLYWYRQAAGRGLQLLFYSVGIGQISSEVPQNLSASRPQDRQFILSSKKLLLSDSGFYLCAWRGPSRGQPQHFGDGTRLSIL.

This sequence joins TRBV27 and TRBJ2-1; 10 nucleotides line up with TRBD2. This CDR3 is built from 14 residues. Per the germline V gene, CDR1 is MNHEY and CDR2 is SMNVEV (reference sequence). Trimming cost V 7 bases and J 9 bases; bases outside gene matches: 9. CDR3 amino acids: CASNKLAGLGEQFF. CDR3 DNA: TGTGCCAGCAACAAACTAGCGGGGTTGGGTGAGCAGTTCTTC.

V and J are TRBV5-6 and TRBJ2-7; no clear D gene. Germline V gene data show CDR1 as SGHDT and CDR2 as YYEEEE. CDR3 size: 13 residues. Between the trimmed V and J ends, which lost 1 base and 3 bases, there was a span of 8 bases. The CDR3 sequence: CASSLFPGYEQYF. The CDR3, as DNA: TGTGCCAGCAGCTTGTTTCCCGGCTACGAGCAGTACTTC.

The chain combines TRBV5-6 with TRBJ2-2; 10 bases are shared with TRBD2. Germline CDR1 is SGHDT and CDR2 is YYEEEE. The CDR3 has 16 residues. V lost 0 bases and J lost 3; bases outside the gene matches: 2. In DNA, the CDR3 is TGTGCCAGCAGCTTGGCCACTAGCGGGGACACCGGGGAGCTGTTTTTT. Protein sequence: CASSLATSGDTGELFF.

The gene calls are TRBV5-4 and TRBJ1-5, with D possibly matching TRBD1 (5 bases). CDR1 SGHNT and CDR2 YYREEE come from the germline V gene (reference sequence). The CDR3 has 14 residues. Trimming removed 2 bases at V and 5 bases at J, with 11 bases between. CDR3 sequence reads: CASSLGTGDQPQHF. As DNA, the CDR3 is TGTGCCAGCAGCTTAGGCACGGGGGATCAGCCCCAGCATTTT.

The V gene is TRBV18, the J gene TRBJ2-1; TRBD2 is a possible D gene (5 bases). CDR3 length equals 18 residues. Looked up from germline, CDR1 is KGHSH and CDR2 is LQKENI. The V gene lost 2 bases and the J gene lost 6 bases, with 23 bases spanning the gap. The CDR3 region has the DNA TGTGCCAGCTCACCATTAGTTCTTGCATCGGCTAGCATCAATGAGCAGTTCTTC. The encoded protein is CASSPLVLASASINEQFF.

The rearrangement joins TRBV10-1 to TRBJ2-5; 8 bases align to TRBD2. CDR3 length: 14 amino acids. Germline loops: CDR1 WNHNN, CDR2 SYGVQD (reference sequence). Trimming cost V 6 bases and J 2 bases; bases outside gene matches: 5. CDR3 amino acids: CASSGGGPQETQYF. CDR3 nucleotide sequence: TGCGCCAGCAGCGGCGGGGGGCCTCAAGAGACCCAGTACTTC.

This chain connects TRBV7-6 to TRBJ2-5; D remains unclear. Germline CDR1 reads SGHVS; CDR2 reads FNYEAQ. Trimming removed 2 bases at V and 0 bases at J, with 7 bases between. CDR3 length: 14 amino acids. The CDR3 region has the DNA TGTGCCAGCAGCTTAATTTCCGACCAAGAGACCCAGTACTTC. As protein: CASSLISDQETQYF. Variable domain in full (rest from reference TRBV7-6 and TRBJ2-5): GAGVSQSPRYKVTKRGQDVALRCDPISGHVSLYWYRQALGQGPEFLTYFNYEAQQDKSGLPNDRFSAERPEGSISTLTIQRTEQRDSAMYRCASSLISDQETQYFGPGTRLLVL.

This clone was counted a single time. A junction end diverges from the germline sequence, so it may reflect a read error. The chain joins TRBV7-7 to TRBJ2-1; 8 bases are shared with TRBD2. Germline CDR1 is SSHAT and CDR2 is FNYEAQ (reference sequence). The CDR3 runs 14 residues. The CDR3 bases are TGTGCTAGCAGCTTATCCAGCGGGGGAGGGGAGCAGTTCTTC. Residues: CASSLSSGGGEQFF.